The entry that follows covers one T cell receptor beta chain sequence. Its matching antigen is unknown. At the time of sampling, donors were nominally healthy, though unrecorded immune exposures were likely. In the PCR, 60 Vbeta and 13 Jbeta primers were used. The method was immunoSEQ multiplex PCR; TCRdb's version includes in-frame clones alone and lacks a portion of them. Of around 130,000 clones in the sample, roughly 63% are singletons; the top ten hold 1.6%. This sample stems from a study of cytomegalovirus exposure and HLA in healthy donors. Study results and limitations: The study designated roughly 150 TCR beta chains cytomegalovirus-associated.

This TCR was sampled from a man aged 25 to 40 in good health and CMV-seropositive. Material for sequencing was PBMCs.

The CDR3 region is CASSLIPQGNEKLFF. CDR3 bases: TGTGCCAGCAGTTTAATTCCGCAGGGTAATGAAAAACTGTTTTTT. The gene calls are TRBV28 and TRBJ1-4, with D possibly matching TRBD1 (5 bases). V lost 2 bases and J lost 4, with 11 bases in between. This CDR3 contains 15 residues. Germline CDR1 and CDR2: MDHEN and SYDVKM.